The clone carrying this T cell receptor (beta chain) was seen a few times. The data belong to a study of cytotoxic CD8 clonotypes in ibrutinib-treated CLL. The method was immunoSEQ multiplex PCR; TCRdb's version includes in-frame clones alone and lacks a portion of them. The data contain around 27,000 clones, about two thirds of them singletons. Germline lookup yields CDR1 MNHNS and CDR2 SASEGT. The CDR3 is made up of 14 amino acids. Trimming at V came to 7 bases and at J to 6 bases, leaving 10 bases not matched to a gene. Sequencing was performed on PBMCs, taken at disease progression, from a patient treated with ibrutinib. This TCR was recovered from a human donor with chronic lymphocytic leukemia. This chain joins TRBV6-1 and TRBJ1-1; 8 nucleotides line up with TRBD1. CDR3 sequence: CASTPTGDFPEAFF. CDR3 DNA sequence: TGTGCCAGCACCCCGACAGGGGATTTTCCTGAAGCTTTCTTT.